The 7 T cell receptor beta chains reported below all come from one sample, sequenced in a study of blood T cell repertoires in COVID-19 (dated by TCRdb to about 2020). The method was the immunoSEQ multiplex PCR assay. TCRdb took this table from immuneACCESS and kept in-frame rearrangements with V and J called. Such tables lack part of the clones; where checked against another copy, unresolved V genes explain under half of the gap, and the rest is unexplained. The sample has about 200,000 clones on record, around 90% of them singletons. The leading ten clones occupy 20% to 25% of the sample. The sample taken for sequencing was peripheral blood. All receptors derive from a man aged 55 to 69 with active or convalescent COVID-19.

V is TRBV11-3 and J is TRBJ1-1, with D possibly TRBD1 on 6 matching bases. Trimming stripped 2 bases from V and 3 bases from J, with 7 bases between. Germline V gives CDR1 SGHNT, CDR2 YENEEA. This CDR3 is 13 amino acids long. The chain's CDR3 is CASSLNRDTEAFF. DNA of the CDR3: TGTGCCAGCAGCTTAAACAGGGACACTGAAGCTTTCTTT.

The CDR3, as DNA: TGTGCCAGCAGGCTCAGGTTTAGTGAAGCTTTCTTT. Amino acids: CASRLRFSEAFF. The rearrangement links TRBV28 to TRBJ1-1; D unresolved. CDR3 length equals 12 residues. In germline, CDR1 is MDHEN, CDR2 SYDVKM. Trimming pared 6 bases from V and 7 bases from J, leaving 12 bases between.

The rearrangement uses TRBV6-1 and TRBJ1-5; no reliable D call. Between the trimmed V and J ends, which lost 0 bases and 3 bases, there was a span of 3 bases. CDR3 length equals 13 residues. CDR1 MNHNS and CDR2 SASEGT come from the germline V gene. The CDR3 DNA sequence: TGTGCCAGCAGTGAAGCCTACAATCAGCCCCAGCATTTT. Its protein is CASSEAYNQPQHF.

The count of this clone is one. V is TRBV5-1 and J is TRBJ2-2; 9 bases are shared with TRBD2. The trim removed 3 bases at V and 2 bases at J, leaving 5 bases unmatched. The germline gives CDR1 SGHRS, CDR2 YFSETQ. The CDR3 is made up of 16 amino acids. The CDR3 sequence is CASSYIAGANTGELFF. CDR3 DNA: TGCGCCAGCAGCTACATAGCGGGGGCCAACACCGGGGAGCTGTTTTTT.

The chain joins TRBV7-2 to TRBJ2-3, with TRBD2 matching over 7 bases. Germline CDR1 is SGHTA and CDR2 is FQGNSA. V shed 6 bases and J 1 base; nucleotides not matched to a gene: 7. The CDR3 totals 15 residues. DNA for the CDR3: TGTGCCAGCAGACCCCTTCTAGCGGGCACAGATACGCAGTATTTT. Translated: CASRPLLAGTDTQYF.

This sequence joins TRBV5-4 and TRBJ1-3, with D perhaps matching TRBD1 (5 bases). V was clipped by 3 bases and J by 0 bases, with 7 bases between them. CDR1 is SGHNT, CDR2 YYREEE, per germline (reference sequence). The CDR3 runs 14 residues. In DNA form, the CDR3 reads TGTGCCAGCAGCTCGACAGTCTCTGGAAACACCATATATTTT. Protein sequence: CASSSTVSGNTIYF.

The CDR3 nucleotides are TGCAGCGTTGTCGACCAGGCCACGTCCAATGAGCAGTTCTTC. Amino acid sequence: CSVVDQATSNEQFF. The genes are TRBV29-1 and TRBJ2-1; D ambiguous. Germline V gene sequence: CDR1 SQVTM, CDR2 ANQGSEA. Trimming removed 4 bases at V and 6 bases at J, with 16 bases between. The CDR3 sequence is 14 residues long.